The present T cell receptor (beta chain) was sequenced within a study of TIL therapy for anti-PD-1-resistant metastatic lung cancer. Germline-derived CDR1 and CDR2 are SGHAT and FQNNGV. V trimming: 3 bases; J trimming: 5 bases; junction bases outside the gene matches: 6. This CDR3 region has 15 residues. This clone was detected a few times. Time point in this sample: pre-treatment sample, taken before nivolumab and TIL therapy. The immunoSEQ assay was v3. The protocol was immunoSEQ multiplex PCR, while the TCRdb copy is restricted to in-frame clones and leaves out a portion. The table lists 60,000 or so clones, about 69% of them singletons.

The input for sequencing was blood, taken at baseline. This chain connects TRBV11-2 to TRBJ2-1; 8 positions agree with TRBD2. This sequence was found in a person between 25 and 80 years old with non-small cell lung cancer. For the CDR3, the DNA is TGTGCCAGCAGCTTCTTAGCGGGGCCTAACAATGAGCAGTTCTTC. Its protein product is CASSFLAGPNNEQFF.